What follows are 22 T cell receptor beta chains derived from one specimen sequenced in a study of T cell responses to AZD1222 COVID-19 vaccine. Libraries were prepared by immunoSEQ multiplex PCR; TCRdb keeps only in-frame clonotypes and omits some of them. The sample carries some 83,000 clones, roughly 88% recorded once. The material sequenced was peripheral blood, taken on day 0 of AZD1222 vaccination. Receptor source: an adult in good health.

The genes are TRBV27 and TRBJ1-6; D is undetermined. The CDR3 has 12 residues. V lost 5 bases, J lost 13 bases, and 12 bases lay in between. Germline lookup yields CDR1 MNHEY and CDR2 SMNVEV (reference sequence). The CDR3 bases are TGTGCCAGCAGTCCCCGGGAGTCCCCCCTCCACTTT. It translates to CASSPRESPLHF.

This chain links TRBV2 with TRBJ1-5; TRBD1 might be the D (5 bases). CDR1 and CDR2 (germline): SNHLY, FYNNEI. The CDR3 extends over 14 amino acids. V was pared by 7 bases and J by 10 bases, with 20 bases between. This chain's CDR3 is CASTFDSRFTPQHF. CDR3 in DNA: TGTGCCAGCACATTCGACAGTCGATTTACTCCCCAGCATTTT.

This clone was observed once. This rearrangement joins TRBV15 to TRBJ2-2; a weak D match, TRBD2 (6 bases). Trimming took 4 bases from V and 6 from J, leaving 15 bases between them. The CDR3 length is 15 residues. Germline V gene data show CDR1 as LNHNV and CDR2 as YYDKDF (reference sequence). CDR3 amino acids: CATSNPMGGPGELFF. CDR3 in DNA: TGTGCCACCAGCAATCCAATGGGGGGTCCCGGGGAGCTGTTTTTT.

This clone was seen a single time. The rearrangement uses TRBV2 and TRBJ1-5, with 7 nucleotides matching TRBD1. This CDR3 spans 15 amino acids. V lost 6 bases and J lost 1; bases outside the gene matches: 6. Germline CDR1 SNHLY, CDR2 FYNNEI. The CDR3 reads CASSPEGGSNQPQHF. DNA for the CDR3: TGTGCCAGCAGCCCCGAAGGGGGCAGCAATCAGCCCCAGCATTTT.

In its sample, this clone is large. This chain uses TRBV27 with TRBJ1-5; D is ambiguous. The CDR3 extends over 14 amino acids. Trimming removed 7 bases at V and 5 bases at J, with 15 bases between. From germline, CDR1 is MNHEY and CDR2 SMNVEV (reference sequence). CDR3 sequence (DNA): TGTGCCAGCACCCTAAGCCTGGGTGATCAGCCCCAGCATTTT. This sequence encodes CASTLSLGDQPQHF.

This chain uses TRBV11-3 with TRBJ2-1; no reliable D call. The germline V gene encodes CDR1 SGHNT and CDR2 YENEEA. There are 13 residues in the CDR3. Between the trimmed V and J ends, which lost 5 bases and 10 bases, there was a span of 15 bases. CDR3 bases: TGTGCCAGCAGCCCGACTCCCCTAGGGGAGCAGTTCTTC. Protein sequence: CASSPTPLGEQFF. Looking up the rest from reference TRBV11-3 and TRBJ2-1 gives the full variable domain: EAGVVQSPRYKIIEKKQPVAFWCNPISGHNTLYWYLQNLGQGPELLIRYENEEAVDDSQLPKDRFSAERLKGVDSTLKIQPAELGDSAVYLCASSPTPLGEQFFGPGTRLTVL.

In DNA form, the CDR3 reads TGTGCCAGCAGATTGGACAGGGTACGGAATGAGCAGTTCTTC. Translated, it gives CASRLDRVRNEQFF. The J gene is TRBJ2-1, the V gene TRBV6-5; 8 bases align to TRBD1. Trimming at V came to 6 bases and at J to 7 bases, leaving 8 bases not matched to a gene. Germline V gene sequence: CDR1 MNHEY, CDR2 SVGAGI. The CDR3 has 14 amino acids.

V usage is TRBV6-5 and J usage is TRBJ2-1; 7 bases fit TRBD1. The ends lost 7 bases at V and 2 bases at J; junction bases unmatched: 8. Germline CDR1 and CDR2: MNHEY and SVGAGI. The CDR3 consists of 15 residues. Here the CDR3 DNA reads TGTGCCAGCAAGATAGGACAGGCTACCTACAATGAGCAGTTCTTC. It translates to CASKIGQATYNEQFF.

The chain recombines TRBV9 with TRBJ2-2, with D unresolved. The length of the CDR3 is 15 residues. Germline lookup yields CDR1 SGDLS and CDR2 YYNGEE. Trimming removed 0 bases from V and 4 bases from J, with 10 bases in between. This CDR3 is CASSVGSRSTGELFF. For the CDR3, the DNA is TGTGCCAGCAGCGTAGGGTCTCGTAGCACCGGGGAGCTGTTTTTT.

J is TRBJ2-3 and V is TRBV2; possibly TRBD2 for D (5 bases). Between the trimmed V and J ends, which lost 4 bases and 0 bases, there was a span of 11 bases. Germline V gene data show CDR1 as SNHLY and CDR2 as FYNNEI. The CDR3 has 15 residues. Here the CDR3 reads CASSGEWTSTDTQYF. The CDR3 DNA follows: TGTGCCAGCAGTGGGGAGTGGACCAGCACAGATACGCAGTATTTT. The variable domain in full, with the rest retrieved from reference TRBV2 and TRBJ2-3, is EPEVTQTPSHQVTQMGQEVILRCVPISNHLYFYWYRQILGQKVEFLVSFYNNEISEKSEIFDDQFSVERPDGSNFTLKIRSTKLEDSAMYFCASSGEWTSTDTQYFGPGTRLTVL.

The chain carries TRBV25-1 and TRBJ2-7, with a tentative D call TRBD1 (5 bases). Trimming left V 4 bases short and J 4 bases short, with 20 bases between. The germline V gene encodes CDR1 MGHDK and CDR2 SYGVNS. There are 16 residues in the CDR3. This chain's CDR3 is CASSGPSKGRWYEQYF. The CDR3 DNA sequence: TGTGCCAGCAGTGGCCCAAGTAAGGGGCGCTGGTACGAGCAGTACTTC.

The rearrangement joins TRBV6-4 to TRBJ1-6, with D perhaps matching TRBD1 (5 bases). The CDR3 is 14 residues long. Trimming took 0 bases from V and 9 from J, leaving 9 bases between them. The germline V gene encodes CDR1 MRHNA and CDR2 SNTAGT. CDR3 protein: CASSDSPGLSPLHF. The CDR3 DNA reads TGTGCCAGCAGTGACTCTCCAGGGCTTTCACCCCTCCACTTT.

V gene TRBV10-2 combines with J gene TRBJ1-1; 7 bases agree with TRBD1. This CDR3 has 13 amino acids. Germline V gene sequence: CDR1 WSHSY, CDR2 SAAADI. The CDR3 coding sequence is TGCGCATGGGGTGGCCAGGGGGTCACTGAAGCTTTCTTT. It translates to CAWGGQGVTEAFF.

This sequence joins TRBV5-6 and TRBJ2-2, with D possibly matching TRBD2 (5 bases). The V and J ends lost 5 bases and 6 bases respectively, with 14 bases between them. CDR3 length: 14 residues. Germline lookup yields CDR1 SGHDT and CDR2 YYEEEE. The CDR3 sequence is CASRTGRGSGELFF. CDR3 DNA sequence: TGTGCCAGCAGGACCGGTAGAGGGTCCGGGGAGCTGTTTTTT.

This clone was counted once. The CDR3 region is CASSLGRTNYGYTF. CDR3 bases: TGTGCCAGCAGCTTGGGTCGGACCAACTATGGCTACACCTTC. The chain joins TRBV5-6 to TRBJ1-2; the D is unclear. The CDR3 length is 14 residues. V lost 0 bases and J lost 2, with 8 bases in between. CDR1 and CDR2 (germline): SGHDT, YYEEEE.

V gene TRBV28 combines with J gene TRBJ2-7; 8 bases line up with TRBD1. Trimming removed 6 bases from V and 7 bases from J; junction bases left unmatched: 8. Germline CDR1 MDHEN, CDR2 SYDVKM. The length of the CDR3 is 13 residues. The CDR3 here is CASRLQGAGEQYF. In DNA, the CDR3 is TGTGCCAGCAGACTTCAGGGGGCTGGGGAGCAGTACTTC.

This sequence joins TRBV3-1 (or the pseudogene TRBV3-2) and TRBJ1-5, with a tentative D call TRBD1 (5 bases). Trimming pared 1 base from V and 2 bases from J, leaving 12 bases between. The CDR3 loop spans 16 amino acids. Germline-derived CDR1 and CDR2 are LGHDT and YNNKEL (reference sequence). The CDR3 here is CASSQGGRGGNQPQHF. In DNA form, the CDR3 reads TGTGCCAGCAGCCAAGGGGGGAGGGGAGGCAATCAGCCCCAGCATTTT.

The genes are TRBV6-1 and TRBJ1-3; D is unresolved. V dropped 3 bases and J dropped 7 bases, with 7 bases sitting between them. The CDR3 spans 12 residues. Germline V gene sequence: CDR1 MNHNS, CDR2 SASEGT. CDR3 nucleotides: TGTGCCAGCAGTGACGGTTGGAACACCATATATTTT. The encoded protein is CASSDGWNTIYF.

The rearrangement links TRBV7-9 to TRBJ2-7, with 10 nucleotides matching TRBD1. Trimming took 6 bases from V and 1 from J; bases not matched to a gene: 6. This CDR3 contains 15 residues. Per the germline V gene, CDR1 is SEHNR and CDR2 is FQNEAQ (reference sequence). The CDR3 DNA reads TGTGCCAGCAGTGGCTGGACAGGGGGTTCCTACGAGCAGTACTTC. Its translation is CASSGWTGGSYEQYF.

V is TRBV7-8 and J is TRBJ2-3, with D perhaps TRBD1 or TRBD2 (6 bases each). CDR1 is SGHVS and CDR2 is FQNEAQ in the germline V gene. The CDR3 sequence is 16 residues long. Between the trimmed V and J ends, which lost 3 bases and 6 bases, there was a span of 19 bases. Written as DNA, the CDR3 is TGTGCCAGCAGCTTCACGGGGGCCCTCACATTGGATACGCAGTATTTT. Protein product: CASSFTGALTLDTQYF.

The chain uses TRBV6-2 or TRBV6-3 and TRBJ2-3; TRBD2 matches at 13 bases. V lost 4 bases and J lost 8; bases outside the gene matches: 9. This CDR3 region has 16 residues. Germline-derived CDR1 and CDR2 are MNHEY and SVGEGT. CDR3 amino acids: CASSLTWTSGGSTQYF. The DNA for the CDR3 is TGTGCCAGCAGTTTAACTTGGACTAGCGGGGGAAGTACGCAGTATTTT.

The chain employs TRBV9 and TRBJ1-1; possibly TRBD1 for D (5 bases). Germline V gene sequence: CDR1 SGDLS, CDR2 YYNGEE. CDR3 length: 13 amino acids. With 0 bases removed from V and 2 bases from J, the gap between germline ends came to 5 bases. DNA for the CDR3: TGTGCCAGCAGCGTAGGGGACAACACTGAAGCTTTCTTT. This sequence encodes CASSVGDNTEAFF.